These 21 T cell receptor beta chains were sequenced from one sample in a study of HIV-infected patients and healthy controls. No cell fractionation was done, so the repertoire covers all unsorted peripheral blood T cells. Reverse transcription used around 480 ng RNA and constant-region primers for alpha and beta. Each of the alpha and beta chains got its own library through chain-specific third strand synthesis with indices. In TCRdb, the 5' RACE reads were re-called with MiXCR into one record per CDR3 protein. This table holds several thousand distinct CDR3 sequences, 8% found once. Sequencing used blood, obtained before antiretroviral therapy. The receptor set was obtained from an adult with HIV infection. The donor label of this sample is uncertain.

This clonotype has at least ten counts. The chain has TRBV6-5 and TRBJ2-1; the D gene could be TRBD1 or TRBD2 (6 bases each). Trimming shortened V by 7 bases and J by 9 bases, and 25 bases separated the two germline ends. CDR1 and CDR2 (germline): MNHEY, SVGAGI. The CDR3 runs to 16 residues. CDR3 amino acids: CASTNSWGAGRGEQFF. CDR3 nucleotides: TGTGCCAGCACCAACTCGTGGGGGGCCGGTAGGGGTGAGCAGTTCTTC.

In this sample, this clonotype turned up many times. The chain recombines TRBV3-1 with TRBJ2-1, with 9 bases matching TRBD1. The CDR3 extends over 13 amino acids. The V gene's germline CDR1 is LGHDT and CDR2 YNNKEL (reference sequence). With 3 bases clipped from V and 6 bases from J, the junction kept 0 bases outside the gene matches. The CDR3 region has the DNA TGTGCCAGCAGCCAGGACAGGGGCAATGAGCAGTTCTTC. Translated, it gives CASSQDRGNEQFF.

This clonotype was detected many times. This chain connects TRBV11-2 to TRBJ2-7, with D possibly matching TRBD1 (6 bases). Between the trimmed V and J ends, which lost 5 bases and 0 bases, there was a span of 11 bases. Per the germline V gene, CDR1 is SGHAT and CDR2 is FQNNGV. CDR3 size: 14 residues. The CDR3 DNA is TGTGCCAGCAGCCCCCGACAGGACTCCTACGAGCAGTACTTC. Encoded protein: CASSPRQDSYEQYF.

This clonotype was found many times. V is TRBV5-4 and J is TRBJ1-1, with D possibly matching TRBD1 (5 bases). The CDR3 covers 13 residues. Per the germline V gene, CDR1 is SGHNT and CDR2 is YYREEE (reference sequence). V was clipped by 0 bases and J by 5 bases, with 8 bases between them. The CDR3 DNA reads TGTGCCAGCAGCTTGGACGGGGGAACTGAAGCTTTCTTT. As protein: CASSLDGGTEAFF.

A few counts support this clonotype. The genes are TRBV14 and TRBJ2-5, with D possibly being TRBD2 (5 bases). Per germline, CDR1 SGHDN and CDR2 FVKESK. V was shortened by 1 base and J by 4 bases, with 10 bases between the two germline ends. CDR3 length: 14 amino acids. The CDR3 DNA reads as TGTGCCAGCAGCCAAGGAGGGCTGGGAGAGACCCAGTACTTC. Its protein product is CASSQGGLGETQYF.

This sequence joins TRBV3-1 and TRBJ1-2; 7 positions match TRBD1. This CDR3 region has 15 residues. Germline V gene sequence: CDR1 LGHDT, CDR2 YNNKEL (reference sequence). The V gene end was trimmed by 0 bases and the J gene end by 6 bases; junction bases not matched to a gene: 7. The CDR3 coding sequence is TGTGCCAGCAGCCAAGACTGGGCAGGGGGTAATGGCTACACCTTC. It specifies CASSQDWAGGNGYTF.

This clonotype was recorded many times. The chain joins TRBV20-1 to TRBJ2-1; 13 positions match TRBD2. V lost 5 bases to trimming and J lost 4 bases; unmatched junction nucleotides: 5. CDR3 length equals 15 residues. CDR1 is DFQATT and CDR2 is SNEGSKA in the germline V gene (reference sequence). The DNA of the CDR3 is TGCAGTGCTTCCGGGACTAGCGGGATTTACAATGAGCAGTTCTTC. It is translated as CSASGTSGIYNEQFF.

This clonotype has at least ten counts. This CDR3 reads CATERQGTDTQYF. CDR3 nucleotide sequence: TGTGCCACGGAGCGACAGGGAACAGATACGCAGTATTTT. The genes are TRBV6-5 and TRBJ2-3; 7 nucleotides align to TRBD1. This CDR3 comprises 13 residues. Germline loops: CDR1 MNHEY, CDR2 SVGAGI. Germline trimming cut 10 bases from V and 3 bases from J; bases unmatched to any gene: 7.

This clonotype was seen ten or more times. Here the CDR3 DNA reads TGTGCCAGTAGTATGGGTAGCGGGAACTCGTATTTT. Translating gives CASSMGSGNSYF. This chain connects TRBV19 to TRBJ2-3, with 8 nucleotides matching TRBD2. Germline trimming cut 3 bases from V and 14 bases from J; bases unmatched to any gene: 7. The CDR3 runs 12 residues. CDR1 and CDR2 (germline): LNHDA, SQIVND (reference sequence).

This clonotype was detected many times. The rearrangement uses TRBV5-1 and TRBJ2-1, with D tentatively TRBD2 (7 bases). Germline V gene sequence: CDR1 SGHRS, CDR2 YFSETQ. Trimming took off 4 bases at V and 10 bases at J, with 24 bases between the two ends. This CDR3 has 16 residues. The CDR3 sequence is CASSLEPGLPGGEQFF. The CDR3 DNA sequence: TGCGCCAGCAGCCTGGAACCGGGACTACCGGGGGGCGAGCAGTTCTTC.

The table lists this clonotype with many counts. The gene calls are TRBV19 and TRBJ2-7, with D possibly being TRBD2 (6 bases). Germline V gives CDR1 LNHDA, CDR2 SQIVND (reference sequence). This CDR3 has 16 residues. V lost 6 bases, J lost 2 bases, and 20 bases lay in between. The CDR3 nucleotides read TGTGCCAGTAGCAACACAGCGGGCGGGGTCCCCTACGAGCAGTACTTC. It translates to CASSNTAGGVPYEQYF.

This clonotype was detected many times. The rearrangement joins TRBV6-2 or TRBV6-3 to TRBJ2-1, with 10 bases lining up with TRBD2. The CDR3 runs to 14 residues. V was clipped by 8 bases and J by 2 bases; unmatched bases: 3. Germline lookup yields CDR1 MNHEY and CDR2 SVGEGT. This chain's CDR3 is CASSSGGAYNEQFF. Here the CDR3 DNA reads TGTGCCAGCTCCAGCGGGGGGGCCTACAATGAGCAGTTCTTC.

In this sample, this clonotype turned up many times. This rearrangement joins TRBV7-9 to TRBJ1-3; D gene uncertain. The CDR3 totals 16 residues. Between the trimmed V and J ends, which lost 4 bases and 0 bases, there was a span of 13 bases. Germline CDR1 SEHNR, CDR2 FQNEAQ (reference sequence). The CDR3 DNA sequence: TGTGCCAGCAGCTACGGCTTACCGAGCTCTGGAAACACCATATATTTT. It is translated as CASSYGLPSSGNTIYF.

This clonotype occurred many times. CDR3 loop: CASSPLVAREGADTQYF. Here the CDR3 DNA reads TGTGCCAGCAGCCCGCTGGTGGCGCGGGAGGGCGCAGATACGCAGTATTTT. The chain joins TRBV4-2 to TRBJ2-3; 9 bases line up with TRBD2. The CDR3 sequence is 17 residues long. The V segment lost 4 bases and the J segment 4 bases; nucleotides outside the gene matches: 12. Germline V lookup: CDR1 LGHNA, CDR2 YNFKEQ.

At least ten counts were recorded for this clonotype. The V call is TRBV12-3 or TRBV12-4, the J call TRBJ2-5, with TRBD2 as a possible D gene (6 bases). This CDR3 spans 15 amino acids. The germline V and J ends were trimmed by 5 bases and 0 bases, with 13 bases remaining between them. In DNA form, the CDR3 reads TGTGCCAGCAGTGCCCCCGGGAGATACCAAGAGACCCAGTACTTC. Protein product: CASSAPGRYQETQYF.

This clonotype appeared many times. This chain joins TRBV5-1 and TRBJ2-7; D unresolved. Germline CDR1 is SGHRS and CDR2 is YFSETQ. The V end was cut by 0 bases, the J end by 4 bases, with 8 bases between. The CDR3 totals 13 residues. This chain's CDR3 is CASSLEQSYEQYF. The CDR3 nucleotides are TGCGCCAGCAGCTTGGAACAGTCGTACGAGCAGTACTTC.

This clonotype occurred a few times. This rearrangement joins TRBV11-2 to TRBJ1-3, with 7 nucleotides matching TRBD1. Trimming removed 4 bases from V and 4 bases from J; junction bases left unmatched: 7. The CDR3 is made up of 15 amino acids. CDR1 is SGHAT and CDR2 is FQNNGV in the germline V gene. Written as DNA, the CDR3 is TGTGCCAGCAGCTACGCTACAGGGGTCGGAAACACCATATATTTT. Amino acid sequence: CASSYATGVGNTIYF.

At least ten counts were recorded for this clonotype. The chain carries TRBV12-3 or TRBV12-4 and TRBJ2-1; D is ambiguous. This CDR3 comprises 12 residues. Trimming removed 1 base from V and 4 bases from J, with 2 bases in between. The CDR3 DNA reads TGTGCCAGCAGTTTAGGATACAATGAGCAGTTCTTC. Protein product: CASSLGYNEQFF.

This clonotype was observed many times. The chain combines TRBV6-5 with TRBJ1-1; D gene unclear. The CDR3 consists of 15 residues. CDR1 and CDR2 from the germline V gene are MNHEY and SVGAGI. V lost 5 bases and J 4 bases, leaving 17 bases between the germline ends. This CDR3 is CASSPYQHRGTEAFF. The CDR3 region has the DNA TGTGCCAGCAGTCCTTACCAACACCGTGGCACTGAAGCTTTCTTT.

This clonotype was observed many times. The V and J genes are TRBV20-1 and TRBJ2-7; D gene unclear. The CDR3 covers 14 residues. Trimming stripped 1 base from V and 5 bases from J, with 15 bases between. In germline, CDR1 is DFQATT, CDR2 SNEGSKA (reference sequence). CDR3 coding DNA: TGCAGTGCTAGAGGGCTAGAGACTTTGGACGAGCAGTACTTC. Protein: CSARGLETLDEQYF.

In nucleotides, the CDR3 is TGTGCCAGCAGTGGACAGGGTTTCACTGAAGCTTTCTTT. It encodes CASSGQGFTEAFF. The chain links TRBV6-5 to TRBJ1-1, with 8 bases identical to TRBD1. J was trimmed by 4 bases and V by 5 bases; bases with no gene match: 3. The germline V gene encodes CDR1 MNHEY and CDR2 SVGAGI. There are 13 residues in the CDR3.